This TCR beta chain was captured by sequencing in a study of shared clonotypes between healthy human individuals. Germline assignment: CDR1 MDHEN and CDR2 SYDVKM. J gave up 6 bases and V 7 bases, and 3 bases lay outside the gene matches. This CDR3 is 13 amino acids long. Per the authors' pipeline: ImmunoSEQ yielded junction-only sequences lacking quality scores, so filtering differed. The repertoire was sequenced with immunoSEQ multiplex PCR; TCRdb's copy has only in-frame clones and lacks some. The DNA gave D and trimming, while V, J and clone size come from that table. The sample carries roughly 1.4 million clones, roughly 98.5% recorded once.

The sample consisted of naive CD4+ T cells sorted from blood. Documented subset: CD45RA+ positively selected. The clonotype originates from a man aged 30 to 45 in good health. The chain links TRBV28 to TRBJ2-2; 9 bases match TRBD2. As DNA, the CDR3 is TGTGCCAGCACTAGCGGGATCTCCGGGGAGCTGTTTTTT. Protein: CASTSGISGELFF.